This entry lists 17 T cell receptor beta chains sequenced from one sample in a study of read filtering for tumor transcriptome and immune sequencing. This library used roughly 370 ng RNA and molecular barcoded adaptors spanning alpha/delta and beta/gamma chains. TCRdb analysed the reads with MiXCR anew, one entry per CDR3 protein. The repertoire consists of some 39,000 distinct CDR3 sequences, with less than 15% occurring once and the leading ten covering about 17%. Sequencing input: a population of CD138-negative cells sorted from bone marrow. The origin of the receptors is a donor at least 40 years old with multiple myeloma.

This chain connects TRBV6-2 or TRBV6-3 to TRBJ1-5; TRBD1 might be the D (5 bases). CDR3 length equals 13 residues. Germline V gene lookup returns CDR1 MNHEY and CDR2 SVGEGT. V was clipped by 2 bases and J by 6 bases, with 8 bases between them. The DNA for the CDR3 is TGTGCCAGCAGTTACAGAGACAGTCAGCCCCAGCATTTT. Its translation: CASSYRDSQPQHF.

This clonotype was seen many times. CDR3 protein: CASRLPGTGGHGELFF. The DNA of the CDR3 is TGTGCCAGCAGGTTACCCGGGACAGGGGGCCACGGGGAGCTGTTTTTT. V usage is TRBV11-2 and J usage is TRBJ2-2; TRBD1 matches 12 bases. Per the germline V gene, CDR1 is SGHAT and CDR2 is FQNNGV. The V and J ends lost 6 bases and 7 bases, in that order; junction bases with no gene match: 9. The CDR3 is made up of 16 amino acids.

As to this clonotype: Germline and junction disagree at one end, which may indicate a read error. The V call is TRBV5-6, the J call TRBJ2-1, with D possibly TRBD2 on 5 matching bases. Germline V CDR1 and CDR2: SGHDT, YYEEEE. The CDR3 totals 13 residues. The CDR3 loop reads CAGSLEGRNEQFF. CDR3 DNA: TGCGCCGGCAGCTTAGAGGGTAGAAATGAGCAGTTCTTC.

This clonotype was counted a single time. A read error may be the cause here, since a much bigger clone is one base away. The rearrangement joins TRBV27 to TRBJ2-3; possible D gene TRBD2, 6 bases. The CDR3 extends over 13 amino acids. Germline lookup yields CDR1 MNHEY and CDR2 SMNVEV (reference sequence). The CDR3 loop reads CACGGLTTDTRYF. The CDR3 coding sequence is TGTGCCTGCGGAGGGTTAACCACAGATACGCGGTATTTT.

In its sample, this clonotype was seen many times. The chain uses TRBV20-1 and TRBJ1-4; D uncertain. CDR1 and CDR2 from the germline V gene are DFQATT and SNEGSKA (reference sequence). This CDR3 is built from 12 residues. V dropped 6 bases and J dropped 6 bases, with 11 bases sitting between them. CDR3 sequence (DNA): TGCAGTGCGCCGGGCAGGCATGAAAAACTGTTTTTT. Residues: CSAPGRHEKLFF.

In its sample, this clonotype was seen many times. The CDR3 region has the DNA TGTGCCAGCAGTTTAACGGAGGGGAATGGAATGAATGAGCAGTTCTTC. Amino acids: CASSLTEGNGMNEQFF. The rearrangement uses TRBV28 and TRBJ2-1; D is possibly TRBD2 (6 bases). Germline loops: CDR1 MDHEN, CDR2 SYDVKM. V shed 2 bases and J shed 7 bases, with 18 bases lying between them. This CDR3 has 16 amino acids.

This clonotype showed up many times. The chain combines TRBV6-6 with TRBJ1-3, with D unclear. Germline V gene sequence: CDR1 MNHNY, CDR2 SVGAGI (reference sequence). Trimming cost V 7 bases and J 2 bases, with 9 bases left between them. The CDR3 totals 13 residues. The CDR3 loop reads CASTVRAGNTIYF. The CDR3 nucleotides are TGTGCCAGCACGGTTCGGGCTGGAAACACCATATATTTT.

Ten or more counts support this clonotype. This chain connects TRBV11-2 to TRBJ1-1; D remains unclear. CDR3 length equals 13 residues. Germline CDR1 SGHAT, CDR2 FQNNGV. The V end was cut by 1 base, the J end by 0 bases, with 3 bases between. DNA for the CDR3: TGTGCCAGCAGCTTAGTAGTGAACACTGAAGCTTTCTTT. This codes for CASSLVVNTEAFF.

The sample holds many counts of this clonotype. CDR3 residues: CASSLEGAYGYTF. The CDR3 DNA is TGTGCCAGCAGCTTAGAGGGGGCGTATGGCTACACCTTC. The genes are TRBV7-3 and TRBJ1-2; 7 bases map to TRBD1. Looked up from germline, CDR1 is SGHTA and CDR2 is FQGTGA. This CDR3 comprises 13 residues. Trimming removed 2 bases from V and 5 bases from J; junction bases left unmatched: 2.

The CDR3 sequence: CASSSTGGYSVEQFF. In DNA form, the CDR3 reads TGTGCCAGCAGCTCCACCGGGGGTTATTCTGTAGAGCAGTTCTTC. The gene calls are TRBV7-3 and TRBJ2-1; D may be TRBD2 (6 bases). Trimming took off 4 bases at V and 10 bases at J, with 20 bases between the two ends. Germline assignment: CDR1 SGHTA and CDR2 FQGTGA. The CDR3 length is 15 residues. Full variable domain (outside the CDR3, taken from reference TRBV7-3 and TRBJ2-1): GAGVSQTPSNKVTEKGKYVELRCDPISGHTALYWYRQSLGQGPEFLIYFQGTGAADDSGLPNDRFFAVRPEGSVSTLKIQRTERGDSAVYLCASSSTGGYSVEQFFGPGTRLTVL.

Points on this clonotype: This probably arose from a read error, given a far larger clone one base away. J is TRBJ2-5 and V is TRBV7-2; no clear D gene. This CDR3 has 11 amino acids. Germline V gene sequence: CDR1 SGHTA, CDR2 FQGNSA. The CDR3 bases are TGTGCCAGCAGAACAGAGGAGACCCGGTACTTC. Residues: CASRTEETRYF.

This clonotype has ten or more counts. V is TRBV28 and J is TRBJ2-3, with TRBD1 as a possible D gene (5 bases). Germline V gives CDR1 MDHEN, CDR2 SYDVKM. This CDR3 comprises 17 residues. The V and J ends lost 5 bases and 2 bases respectively, with 20 bases between them. CDR3 sequence reads: CASSPTRQSRVTDTQYF. The CDR3 DNA follows: TGTGCCAGCAGTCCCACTCGACAGTCTCGGGTCACAGATACGCAGTATTTT.

Turning to this clonotype: At one end, the junction sequence differs from germline, possibly due to a read error. This rearrangement joins TRBV29-1 to TRBJ2-1, with D perhaps TRBD1 or TRBD2 (5 bases each). This CDR3 comprises 14 residues. CDR1 is SQVTM and CDR2 is ANQGSEA in the germline V gene. CDR3 residues: CSVDRREYYNGQFF. CDR3 sequence (DNA): TGCAGCGTTGATCGCAGGGAGTACTACAATGGGCAGTTTTTC.

This clonotype has ten or more counts. The chain employs TRBV6-5 and TRBJ2-3; 8 nucleotides align to TRBD2. The CDR3 sequence is 16 residues long. The J segment lost 6 bases and the V segment lost 4 bases, leaving 12 bases of the junction unmatched. Germline assignment: CDR1 MNHEY and CDR2 SVGAGI. Here the CDR3 reads CASSWSPPGGADTQYF. CDR3 bases: TGTGCCAGCAGTTGGTCCCCTCCCGGGGGGGCTGATACGCAGTATTTT.

The chain uses TRBV30 and TRBJ2-3; TRBD1 aligns across 9 bases. The ends lost 2 bases at V and 1 base at J; junction bases unmatched: 4. The germline gives CDR1 GTSNPN, CDR2 SVGIG (reference sequence). The length of the CDR3 is 15 residues. CDR3 sequence reads: CAWSIQGAGTDTQYF. The CDR3 coding sequence is TGTGCCTGGAGTATACAGGGGGCGGGCACAGATACGCAGTATTTT.

Turning to this clonotype: It is likely a read error: a sequence one base away is far more abundant. The chain combines TRBV6-5 with TRBJ2-3, with D maybe TRBD1 (5 bases). The germline gives CDR1 MNHEY, CDR2 SVGAGI. The CDR3 consists of 17 residues. CDR3 nucleotide sequence: TGTGCCGGCAGTCACCCACTGGACATCCGCGGCACAGATACGCAGTATTTT. Protein product: CAGSHPLDIRGTDTQYF.

With respect to this clonotype: The junction shows a germline mismatch at one end, possibly a read error. The CDR3 DNA reads as TGTGCCAGCAGCACTGACAGGCAAGACTCAGCTCTCTTT. Encoded protein: CASSTDRQDSALF. V usage is TRBV7-6 and J usage is TRBJ1-1, with a tentative D call TRBD1 (6 bases). The CDR3 consists of 13 residues. CDR1 and CDR2 from the germline V gene are SGHVS and FNYEAQ.